Below, 27 T cell receptor beta chains from the same sample are listed, as sequenced in a study of blood T cell repertoires in COVID-19. Sequencing was performed with immunoSEQ multiplex PCR; in TCRdb, only in-frame clones are kept and a portion is missing. The sample holds under 200,000 clones, around nine tenths seen once. The sequencing sample was made of peripheral blood. Receptors originate from a man between 65 and 80 years old with acute or convalescent COVID-19.

This sequence joins TRBV9 and TRBJ1-1; D perhaps matches TRBD1 (5 bases). The CDR3 has 15 amino acids. The V and J ends lost 4 bases and 7 bases respectively, with 20 bases between them. Germline CDR1 SGDLS, CDR2 YYNGEE. CDR3 bases: TGTGCCAGCAGCCGGGACCCGGGGGTGGTTGGTGAAGCTTTCTTT. It codes for CASSRDPGVVGEAFF.

The gene calls are TRBV24-1 and TRBJ2-3; 8 bases are a match to TRBD2. The CDR3 is 15 amino acids. After removal of 6 bases from V and 4 bases from J, the junction contained 8 bases not matched to a gene. Germline CDR1 reads KGHDR; CDR2 reads SFDVKD. Written as DNA, the CDR3 is TGTGCCACCAGTATCGTGTCGGGGGGGGCAGATACGCAGTATTTT. Translating it yields CATSIVSGGADTQYF.

The CDR3 sequence is CASARETSGDTQYF. DNA of the CDR3: TGTGCCAGCGCCAGAGAGACTAGCGGAGATACGCAGTATTTT. The rearrangement uses TRBV9 and TRBJ2-3; TRBD2 matches at 9 bases. CDR3 size: 14 residues. Unmatched junction bases numbered 8, after V lost 7 bases and J lost 5 bases. Per germline, CDR1 SGDLS and CDR2 YYNGEE.

V gene TRBV4-3 combines with J gene TRBJ2-1; 7 bases agree with TRBD1. With V trimmed by 0 bases and J by 3 bases, 2 bases remained unmatched. There are 15 residues in the CDR3. In germline, CDR1 is LGHNA, CDR2 YSLEER. The CDR3 DNA reads TGCGCCAGCAGCCAAGACAGGGGGATCTACAATGAGCAGTTCTTC. It encodes CASSQDRGIYNEQFF.

This clone was counted once. The CDR3 region is CASSRSLEAFF. The CDR3 DNA sequence: TGTGCCAGCAGCCGTTCACTTGAAGCTTTCTTT. This chain links TRBV5-6 with TRBJ1-1; no reliable D call. Germline V gene sequence: CDR1 SGHDT, CDR2 YYEEEE. This CDR3 spans 11 amino acids. V lost 4 bases and J lost 7, with 8 bases in between.

This chain connects TRBV7-2 to TRBJ2-5; maybe TRBD1 (5 bases). CDR1 SGHTA and CDR2 FQGNSA come from the germline V gene. The germline V and J ends were trimmed by 6 bases and 5 bases, with 10 bases remaining between them. The CDR3 has 12 residues. In nucleotides, the CDR3 is TGTGCCAGCAGTCCCCAGGGCGAGACCCAGTACTTC. Protein sequence: CASSPQGETQYF.

The V gene is TRBV5-6, the J gene TRBJ2-3; possibly TRBD2 for D (6 bases). The CDR3 length is 15 residues. V was shortened by 0 bases and J by 4 bases, with 12 bases between the two germline ends. Looked up from germline, CDR1 is SGHDT and CDR2 is YYEEEE. CDR3 amino acids: CASSLEGGKSDTQYF. CDR3 nucleotides: TGTGCCAGCAGCTTGGAGGGCGGGAAATCAGATACGCAGTATTTT.

The chain links TRBV5-4 to TRBJ1-2, with D perhaps TRBD1 (5 bases). This CDR3 region has 15 residues. V lost 0 bases to trimming and J lost 8 bases, with 17 bases between them. The germline gives CDR1 SGHNT, CDR2 YYREEE (reference sequence). The CDR3 loop reads CASSLVDGAEGGYTF. Here the CDR3 DNA reads TGTGCCAGCAGCTTGGTGGATGGGGCGGAGGGGGGCTACACCTTC.

V gene TRBV19 combines with J gene TRBJ1-1; D is perhaps TRBD1 (5 bases). The CDR3 runs to 15 residues. In germline, CDR1 is LNHDA, CDR2 SQIVND (reference sequence). Trimming left V 6 bases short and J 4 bases short, with 18 bases between. The CDR3 region has the DNA TGTGCCAGTAGATCCCCCGGGCAGGGCGGCACTGAAGCTTTCTTT. Translated, it gives CASRSPGQGGTEAFF.

V usage is TRBV4-2 and J usage is TRBJ2-7; possible D gene TRBD2, 6 bases. Germline V lookup: CDR1 LGHNA, CDR2 YNFKEQ. Trimming cost V 5 bases and J 4 bases, with 15 bases left between them. The CDR3 is 14 residues long. This chain's CDR3 is CASSYGGEGYEQYF. The CDR3 DNA reads as TGTGCCAGCAGCTACGGGGGAGAAGGGTACGAGCAGTACTTC.

This chain joins TRBV11-1 and TRBJ2-1; D ambiguous. Trimming stripped 1 base from V and 3 bases from J, with 13 bases between. CDR3 length: 16 residues. Looked up from germline, CDR1 is SGHAT and CDR2 is FQDESV (reference sequence). CDR3 nucleotides: TGTGCCAGCAGCTTAGTGGCGGATCTTAACTACAATGAGCAGTTCTTC. Encoded protein: CASSLVADLNYNEQFF.

The rearrangement links TRBV5-6 to TRBJ2-7; 7 bases agree with TRBD1. Germline CDR1 and CDR2: SGHDT and YYEEEE. Unmatched junction bases numbered 8, after V lost 4 bases and J lost 7 bases. The CDR3 extends over 13 amino acids. The CDR3 spells CASSRGPLREQYF. The DNA of the CDR3 is TGTGCCAGCAGCAGGGGGCCCCTACGGGAGCAGTACTTC. The whole variable domain, remainder taken from reference TRBV5-6 and TRBJ2-7, is DAGVTQSPTHLIKTRGQQVTLRCSPKSGHDTVSWYQQALGQGPQFIFQYYEEEERQRGNFPDRFSGHQFPNYSSELNVNALLLGDSALYLCASSRGPLREQYFGPGTRLTVT.

The chain couples TRBV11-2 to TRBJ2-1; the match to TRBD2 covers 8 bases. From germline, CDR1 is SGHAT and CDR2 FQNNGV. After removal of 6 bases from V and 2 bases from J, the junction contained 3 bases not matched to a gene. This CDR3 is 14 amino acids long. The CDR3 spells CASSPSGPYNEQFF. Here the CDR3 DNA reads TGTGCCAGCAGTCCTAGCGGGCCCTACAATGAGCAGTTCTTC.

The table lists this clone with a count of one. The chain employs TRBV7-2 and TRBJ1-4; 10 nucleotides align to TRBD1. V lost 2 bases and J lost 7; bases outside the gene matches: 4. Per the germline V gene, CDR1 is SGHTA and CDR2 is FQGNSA. The CDR3 is made up of 15 amino acids. The CDR3 protein is CASSLLGQGTEKLFF. The DNA for the CDR3 is TGTGCCAGCAGCTTACTGGGACAGGGGACTGAAAAACTGTTTTTT.

The chain couples TRBV6-5 to TRBJ2-3; D call uncertain. V was trimmed by 6 bases and J by 5 bases, leaving 12 bases between them. Per germline, CDR1 MNHEY and CDR2 SVGAGI. The CDR3 has 13 residues. The CDR3 sequence is CASSPSGRDTQYF. CDR3 nucleotides: TGTGCCAGCAGCCCGTCTGGCCGAGATACGCAGTATTTT.

This clone has a single count. The chain carries TRBV6-5 and TRBJ2-2, with a possible D match to TRBD1 (6 bases). V lost 6 bases and J lost 6, with 14 bases in between. Germline CDR1 and CDR2: MNHEY and SVGAGI. The CDR3 length is 14 residues. In DNA, the CDR3 is TGTGCCAGCAGGCTTAGACAGGTTTCCGGGGAGCTGTTTTTT. It is translated as CASRLRQVSGELFF.

The rearrangement uses TRBV25-1 and TRBJ1-2; D is unresolved. Trimming stripped 6 bases from V and 3 bases from J, with 8 bases between. There are 12 residues in the CDR3. Germline V gives CDR1 MGHDK, CDR2 SYGVNS. The CDR3 region is CASSAGYYGYTF. The CDR3 nucleotides are TGTGCCAGCAGCGCAGGATACTATGGCTACACCTTC.

This clone was detected once. The V and J genes are TRBV10-2 and TRBJ2-1; 10 positions match TRBD2. J gave up 10 bases and V 8 bases, and 8 bases lay outside the gene matches. CDR1 and CDR2 from the germline V gene are WSHSY and SAAADI. The CDR3 extends over 13 amino acids. CDR3 bases: TGCGCCAGCCGACCAGCGGGAGGGTACGAGCAGTTCTTC. Protein product: CASRPAGGYEQFF.

This chain links TRBV7-9 with TRBJ2-3, with 7 bases matching TRBD1. V gave up 3 bases and J gave up 4 bases; unmatched junction bases: 13. The CDR3 contains 17 residues. The germline V gene encodes CDR1 SEHNR and CDR2 FQNEAQ (reference sequence). The CDR3 DNA reads as TGTGCCAGCAGCTTTCACACAGGGGTGGTAGCCGCAGATACGCAGTATTTT. Residues: CASSFHTGVVAADTQYF.

This chain uses TRBV6-5 with TRBJ1-3; TRBD1 agrees at 11 bases. From germline, CDR1 is MNHEY and CDR2 SVGAGI. The CDR3 loop spans 15 amino acids. V trimming: 3 bases; J trimming: 8 bases; junction bases outside the gene matches: 6. CDR3 sequence reads: CASSYSGQGADTIYF. As DNA, the CDR3 is TGTGCCAGCAGTTATTCCGGACAGGGGGCGGACACCATATATTTT.

This clone was counted once. The chain combines TRBV28 with TRBJ1-4, with 7 positions matching TRBD1. Trimming took 5 bases from V and 5 from J; bases not matched to a gene: 11. The CDR3 sequence is 16 residues long. Germline V gene sequence: CDR1 MDHEN, CDR2 SYDVKM. The CDR3 sequence is CASSPPFRDSNEKLFF. CDR3 DNA: TGTGCCAGCAGTCCACCATTCCGGGACAGCAATGAAAAACTGTTTTTT. Full variable domain (rest looked up from reference TRBV28 and TRBJ1-4): DVKVTQSSRYLVKRTGEKVFLECVQDMDHENMFWYRQDPGLGLRLIYFSYDVKMKEKGDIPEGYSVSREKKERFSLILESASTNQTSMYLCASSPPFRDSNEKLFFGSGTQLSVL.

The CDR3 nucleotides are TGCGCCAGCAGTCACACCGCTAGCGCCTCCTACAATGAGCAGTTCTTC. As protein: CASSHTASASYNEQFF. The chain recombines TRBV5-1 with TRBJ2-1, with D perhaps TRBD2 (6 bases). Trimming left V 5 bases short and J 0 bases short, with 15 bases between. The V gene's germline CDR1 is SGHRS and CDR2 YFSETQ. The CDR3 extends over 16 amino acids.

This chain joins TRBV6-5 and TRBJ1-2, with a possible D match to TRBD1 (6 bases). V was clipped by 4 bases and J by 4 bases, with 16 bases between them. CDR3 length: 15 residues. Germline CDR1 is MNHEY and CDR2 is SVGAGI. The CDR3 nucleotides are TGTGCCAGCAGTTTAAACCCCTTGGACAGCTATGGCTACACCTTC. Protein: CASSLNPLDSYGYTF.

As DNA, the CDR3 is TGCGCCAGCAGCTTGTCTAGCGGGTATAGCACAGATACGCAGTATTTT. Its translation is CASSLSSGYSTDTQYF. This chain uses TRBV5-1 with TRBJ2-3, with TRBD2 matching 8 bases. The J segment lost 0 bases and the V segment lost 1 base, leaving 4 bases of the junction unmatched. CDR1 and CDR2 from the germline V gene are SGHRS and YFSETQ. The CDR3 covers 16 residues.

The chain joins TRBV29-1 to TRBJ1-1; D call uncertain. V lost 2 bases and J 3 bases, leaving 13 bases between the germline ends. Germline CDR1 is SQVTM and CDR2 is ANQGSEA. The CDR3 contains 14 residues. DNA of the CDR3: TGCAGCGTTGAACGGGGAGGGTGGGACACTGAAGCTTTCTTT. Translated, it gives CSVERGGWDTEAFF.

The J gene is TRBJ1-5, the V gene TRBV6-5; 7 nucleotides match TRBD1. V lost 7 bases to trimming and J lost 8 bases; unmatched junction nucleotides: 8. This CDR3 comprises 13 residues. Germline V gene lookup returns CDR1 MNHEY and CDR2 SVGAGI. DNA for the CDR3: TGTGCCAGCAAGGGGGACAGAAGTAAGCCCCAGCATTTT. Translating gives CASKGDRSKPQHF.

The V gene is TRBV28, the J gene TRBJ1-2, with D tentatively TRBD1 (6 bases). Per the germline V gene, CDR1 is MDHEN and CDR2 is SYDVKM. This CDR3 is built from 14 residues. Trimming removed 4 bases from V and 8 bases from J, with 17 bases in between. The chain's CDR3 is CASSSPGGAWGYTF. Here the CDR3 DNA reads TGTGCCAGCAGTTCTCCCGGGGGGGCGTGGGGCTACACCTTC.